This T cell receptor (beta chain) appears in the sequencing data of a study of T cell changes during pregnancy in multiple sclerosis. Produced via immunoSEQ multiplex PCR; TCRdb's table is partial and in-frame only. This sample carries roughly 63,000 clones, 90% to 95% of them seen once, and the ten largest clones take around 3.7%. This sequence originates from a female donor with multiple sclerosis, enrolled in a pregnancy study. The sequenced sample was CD8+ T cells from peripheral blood mononuclear cells, obtained in the second trimester of pregnancy.

CDR3 DNA: TGTGCCAGCAGCTCACCCGGGACAGAGGGCGCAGGAAACACCATATATTTT. Translating it yields CASSSPGTEGAGNTIYF. The chain is built from TRBV11-2 and TRBJ1-3; 7 nucleotides match TRBD1. The germline V gene encodes CDR1 SGHAT and CDR2 FQNNGV. V was clipped by 4 bases and J by 4 bases; unmatched bases: 13. The CDR3 is made up of 17 amino acids.